The count of the clone carrying this T cell receptor (beta chain) is one. Generated by immunoSEQ multiplex PCR, the TCRdb table keeps only in-frame clones and is missing some. The sample carries tens of thousands of clones, approximately 90% recorded once. These data originate in a study of OX40 agonist ivuxolimab in advanced cancers. This material consisted of CD4+ or CD8+ T cells sorted from blood, taken in a trial of the OX40 agonist ivuxolimab. The receptor comes from an adult with an advanced solid tumor such as melanoma, head and neck, liver or kidney cancer.

This CDR3 is CASTDRSSYEQYF. CDR3 DNA: TGTGCCTCCACGGACAGGAGCTCCTACGAGCAGTACTTC. The J gene is TRBJ2-7, the V gene TRBV19, with 7 bases matching TRBD1. Trimming at V came to 11 bases and at J to 0 bases, leaving 7 bases not matched to a gene. The CDR3 consists of 13 residues. Germline CDR1 reads LNHDA; CDR2 reads SQIVND (reference sequence).